The rows below give T cell receptor beta chains drawn from one sample of a study of T cell repertoires in cytomegalovirus infection. Each CDR3 protein gets one entry after TCRdb re-called the reads with MiXCR. This table holds about 190,000 distinct CDR3 sequences, approximately 9.6% found once. Sequencing was carried out using PBMCs. All receptors come from a human donor in good health (CMV status not recorded). Some clones in this sample may be carry-over from other donors' samples. Each CDR3 is given with its conserved first and last residue. The D gene is left open where the match is weak. Rows give clone size only sometimes, using once, few, many, or a class for an expanded clone.

v_call: TRBV9; j_call: TRBJ1-1; d_call: .; clone_size: .; cdr3_aa: CASSAGTLGDTEAFF; cdr3_nt: TGTGCCAGCAGCGCCGGGACCCTGGGGGACACTGAAGCTTTCTTT
v_call: TRBV6-2/TRBV6-3; j_call: TRBJ1-1; d_call: .; clone_size: many; cdr3_aa: CASSSPPGDTEAFF; cdr3_nt: TGTGCCAGCAGTTCACCGCCCGGGGACACTGAAGCTTTCTTT
v_call: TRBV12-3/TRBV12-4; j_call: TRBJ1-1; d_call: TRBD1; clone_size: many; cdr3_aa: CASSLRDSEAFF; cdr3_nt: TGTGCCAGCAGTTTACGGGACAGTGAAGCTTTCTTT
v_call: TRBV6-2/TRBV6-3; j_call: TRBJ2-3; d_call: .; clone_size: once; cdr3_aa: CASRWGLTGGKADTQYF; cdr3_nt: TGTGCCAGCCGTTGGGGGTTAACGGGCGGCAAGGCAGATACGCAGTATTTT
v_call: TRBV6-1; j_call: TRBJ2-1; d_call: TRBD2; clone_size: .; cdr3_aa: CASRIAGSNEQFF; cdr3_nt: TGTGCCAGCAGAATAGCGGGATCCAATGAGCAGTTCTTC
v_call: TRBV5-1; j_call: TRBJ1-6; d_call: .; clone_size: .; cdr3_aa: CASSPVGSPLHF; cdr3_nt: TGCGCCAGCAGCCCGGTAGGCTCACCCCTCCACTTT
v_call: TRBV6-5; j_call: TRBJ2-1; d_call: TRBD1; clone_size: many; cdr3_aa: CASSGRDRGNNEQFF; cdr3_nt: TGTGCCAGCAGTGGCCGGGACAGGGGGAACAATGAGCAGTTCTTC
v_call: TRBV27; j_call: TRBJ2-2; d_call: .; clone_size: few; cdr3_aa: CASSFYITGELFF; cdr3_nt: TGTGCCAGCAGTTTTTATATCACCGGGGAGCTGTTTTTT
v_call: TRBV7-9; j_call: TRBJ1-4; d_call: .; clone_size: few; cdr3_aa: CASSRGRLGEKLFF; cdr3_nt: TGTGCCAGCAGCCGCGGTAGGCTGGGAGAAAAACTGTTTTTT
v_call: TRBV28; j_call: TRBJ2-5; d_call: .; clone_size: .; cdr3_aa: CASSLQGQETQYF; cdr3_nt: TGTGCCAGCAGCCTACAGGGACAAGAGACCCAGTACTTC
v_call: TRBV6-2/TRBV6-3; j_call: TRBJ2-1; d_call: TRBD2; clone_size: many; cdr3_aa: CASRGLAGGSSSYNEQFF; cdr3_nt: TGTGCCAGCAGAGGACTAGCGGGAGGTTCTAGCTCCTACAATGAGCAGTTCTTC
v_call: TRBV7-2; j_call: TRBJ1-1; d_call: TRBD1; clone_size: many; cdr3_aa: CASSLRQGGTEAFF; cdr3_nt: TGTGCCAGCAGCCTTCGACAGGGAGGCACTGAAGCTTTCTTT
v_call: TRBV28; j_call: TRBJ2-1; d_call: .; clone_size: .; cdr3_aa: CASSLVPLAVQENEQFF; cdr3_nt: TGTGCCAGCAGTCTCGTTCCCTTAGCCGTACAAGAAAATGAGCAGTTCTTC
v_call: TRBV7-8; j_call: TRBJ2-3; d_call: TRBD2; clone_size: many; cdr3_aa: CASSLRTRGFDTQYF; cdr3_nt: TGTGCCAGCAGCTTGAGGACTAGAGGTTTTGATACGCAGTATTTT
v_call: TRBV7-2; j_call: TRBJ1-5; d_call: .; clone_size: many; cdr3_aa: CASSIGRGSNQPQHF; cdr3_nt: TGTGCCAGCAGCATAGGCAGGGGATCCAATCAGCCCCAGCATTTT
v_call: TRBV6-1; j_call: TRBJ2-6; d_call: .; clone_size: many; cdr3_aa: CASIQGSSGANVLTF; cdr3_nt: TGTGCCAGCATCCAAGGAAGCTCTGGGGCCAACGTCCTGACTTTC
v_call: TRBV29-1; j_call: TRBJ2-7; d_call: .; clone_size: .; cdr3_aa: CSVAKSYEQYF; cdr3_nt: TGCAGCGTCGCTAAATCCTACGAGCAGTACTTC
v_call: TRBV11-2; j_call: TRBJ2-1; d_call: .; clone_size: few; cdr3_aa: CASSPEGQLDNEQFF; cdr3_nt: TGTGCCAGCAGCCCGGAGGGACAGCTAGACAATGAGCAGTTCTTC
v_call: TRBV7-2; j_call: TRBJ2-5; d_call: TRBD2; clone_size: many; cdr3_aa: CASSSKAGGLWSQETQYF; cdr3_nt: TGTGCCAGCAGCTCCAAGGCGGGGGGGTTATGGTCCCAAGAGACCCAGTACTTC
v_call: TRBV12-3/TRBV12-4; j_call: TRBJ2-1; d_call: .; clone_size: many; cdr3_aa: CASSFSGVGEQFF; cdr3_nt: TGTGCCAGCAGTTTCTCGGGGGTCGGTGAGCAGTTCTTC
v_call: TRBV7-2; j_call: TRBJ2-3; d_call: TRBD1; clone_size: many; cdr3_aa: CASSATVGQGGYTQYF; cdr3_nt: TGTGCCAGCAGCGCGACGGTCGGACAGGGGGGATATACGCAGTATTTT
v_call: TRBV2; j_call: TRBJ1-6; d_call: TRBD1; clone_size: .; cdr3_aa: CASSEWDSRNSPLHF; cdr3_nt: TGTGCCAGCAGTGAGTGGGACAGTCGAAACTCACCCCTCCACTTT
v_call: TRBV6-4; j_call: TRBJ2-2; d_call: .; clone_size: .; cdr3_aa: CASEGVWGTGELFF; cdr3_nt: TGTGCCAGCGAGGGAGTTTGGGGCACCGGGGAGCTGTTTTTT
v_call: TRBV12-3/TRBV12-4; j_call: TRBJ2-2; d_call: TRBD2; clone_size: many; cdr3_aa: CASSFGGSVGTGELFF; cdr3_nt: TGTGCCAGCAGTTTCGGCGGGAGCGTTGGCACCGGGGAGCTGTTTTTT
v_call: TRBV12-5; j_call: TRBJ2-1; d_call: TRBD2; clone_size: many; cdr3_aa: CASGLSSGISDEQFF; cdr3_nt: TGTGCTAGTGGTTTGTCTAGCGGGATTAGCGATGAGCAGTTCTTC
v_call: TRBV28; j_call: TRBJ2-7; d_call: TRBD1; clone_size: .; cdr3_aa: CASGTGAKRYF; cdr3_nt: TGTGCTTCCGGGACAGGGGCAAAGAGGTACTTC
v_call: TRBV20-1; j_call: TRBJ2-2; d_call: .; clone_size: many; cdr3_aa: CSAREGLGTGELFF; cdr3_nt: TGCAGTGCTAGGGAGGGGCTCGGCACCGGGGAGCTGTTTTTT
v_call: TRBV7-8; j_call: TRBJ2-2; d_call: TRBD1; clone_size: .; cdr3_aa: CASSTSTGALITGELFF; cdr3_nt: TGTGCCAGCAGCACGTCGACAGGGGCCCTCATTACCGGGGAGCTGTTTTTT
v_call: TRBV4-3; j_call: TRBJ2-2; d_call: TRBD2; clone_size: few; cdr3_aa: CASSQRLAGGSSNTGELFF; cdr3_nt: TGCGCCAGCAGCCAACGACTAGCGGGGGGCTCATCGAACACCGGGGAGCTGTTTTTT
v_call: TRBV12-3/TRBV12-4; j_call: TRBJ2-7; d_call: .; clone_size: .; cdr3_aa: CASSQGLEQYF; cdr3_nt: TGTGCCAGCAGTCAAGGACTCGAGCAGTACTTC
v_call: TRBV6-2/TRBV6-3; j_call: TRBJ2-1; d_call: TRBD2; clone_size: many; cdr3_aa: CASSLAENNEQFF; cdr3_nt: TGTGCCAGCAGTCTAGCGGAGAACAATGAGCAGTTCTTC
v_call: TRBV2; j_call: TRBJ1-5; d_call: .; clone_size: many; cdr3_aa: CATGLHNQPQHF; cdr3_nt: TGTGCCACCGGGCTTCATAATCAGCCCCAGCATTTT
v_call: TRBV5-4; j_call: TRBJ2-3; d_call: .; clone_size: .; cdr3_aa: CASSGSGADTQYF; cdr3_nt: TGTGCCAGCAGCGGTAGTGGGGCAGATACGCAGTATTTT
v_call: TRBV28; j_call: TRBJ1-2; d_call: .; clone_size: few; cdr3_aa: CASSTVREYGYTF; cdr3_nt: TGTGCCAGCAGTACAGTCAGGGAATATGGCTACACCTTC
v_call: TRBV4-2; j_call: TRBJ2-2; d_call: .; clone_size: many; cdr3_aa: CASSENANTGELFF; cdr3_nt: TGTGCCAGCAGCGAGAACGCGAACACCGGGGAGCTGTTTTTT
v_call: TRBV7-8; j_call: TRBJ1-2; d_call: TRBD1; clone_size: many; cdr3_aa: CASSRTGGNYGYTF; cdr3_nt: TGTGCCAGCAGCCGGACAGGGGGTAACTATGGCTACACCTTC
v_call: TRBV28; j_call: TRBJ1-1; d_call: .; clone_size: few; cdr3_aa: CASGWGGQNTEAFF; cdr3_nt: TGTGCCAGCGGGTGGGGGGGTCAGAACACTGAAGCTTTCTTT
v_call: TRBV7-2; j_call: TRBJ2-7; d_call: TRBD1; clone_size: many; cdr3_aa: CASGAGTGGSRYEQYF; cdr3_nt: TGTGCCAGCGGGGCCGGGACAGGGGGTTCTCGGTACGAGCAGTACTTC
v_call: TRBV7-2; j_call: TRBJ1-2; d_call: .; clone_size: few; cdr3_aa: CASSFSPDRTHNYGYTF; cdr3_nt: TGTGCCAGCAGCTTTTCCCCTGACAGGACCCATAACTATGGCTACACCTTC
v_call: TRBV7-3; j_call: TRBJ2-7; d_call: TRBD2; clone_size: few; cdr3_aa: CASSPSGSLNEQYF; cdr3_nt: TGTGCCAGCAGCCCTAGCGGGAGTCTCAACGAGCAGTACTTC
v_call: TRBV7-6; j_call: TRBJ2-7; d_call: TRBD2; clone_size: many; cdr3_aa: CASSTVLAYYEQYF; cdr3_nt: TGTGCCAGCAGCACCGTACTAGCGTACTACGAGCAGTACTTC
v_call: TRBV7-2; j_call: TRBJ1-2; d_call: .; clone_size: many; cdr3_aa: CASSLRQGNYGYTF; cdr3_nt: TGTGCCAGCAGCTTAAGGCAGGGGAACTATGGCTACACCTTC
v_call: TRBV7-8; j_call: TRBJ1-1; d_call: TRBD1; clone_size: many; cdr3_aa: CASSLSPGQVTEAFF; cdr3_nt: TGTGCCAGCAGCTTATCTCCGGGACAGGTCACTGAAGCTTTCTTT
v_call: TRBV6-1; j_call: TRBJ2-6; d_call: TRBD2; clone_size: many; cdr3_aa: CASDGLAGASGANVLTF; cdr3_nt: TGTGCCAGCGACGGACTAGCGGGAGCTTCTGGGGCCAACGTCCTGACTTTC
v_call: TRBV5-6; j_call: TRBJ2-7; d_call: .; clone_size: many; cdr3_aa: CASSIRGYEQYF; cdr3_nt: TGTGCCAGCAGCATCAGGGGCTACGAGCAGTACTTC
v_call: TRBV7-2; j_call: TRBJ2-5; d_call: .; clone_size: many; cdr3_aa: CASSFGVAGIQETQYF; cdr3_nt: TGTGCCAGCAGCTTCGGTGTAGCAGGGATTCAAGAGACCCAGTACTTC
v_call: TRBV7-3; j_call: TRBJ1-1; d_call: TRBD1; clone_size: few; cdr3_aa: CASSLRRGGGSSEAFF; cdr3_nt: TGTGCCAGCAGCTTAAGAAGGGGAGGGGGCTCCTCTGAAGCTTTCTTT
v_call: TRBV28; j_call: TRBJ1-4; d_call: .; clone_size: many; cdr3_aa: CASSSGRKLFF; cdr3_nt: TGTGCCAGCAGTTCAGGACGAAAACTGTTTTTT
v_call: TRBV6-2/TRBV6-3; j_call: TRBJ1-1; d_call: .; clone_size: .; cdr3_aa: CASSYSMGESEAFF; cdr3_nt: TGTGCCAGCAGTTACTCGATGGGGGAGTCCGAAGCTTTCTTT
v_call: TRBV7-2; j_call: TRBJ2-7; d_call: .; clone_size: many; cdr3_aa: CASSPPGTRVTYEQYF; cdr3_nt: TGTGCCAGCAGCCCACCTGGTACGCGGGTTACCTACGAGCAGTACTTC
v_call: TRBV7-2; j_call: TRBJ2-7; d_call: TRBD2; clone_size: many; cdr3_aa: CASSFSGSRHEQYF; cdr3_nt: TGTGCCAGCAGCTTTAGCGGGAGTCGGCACGAGCAGTACTTC
v_call: TRBV19; j_call: TRBJ1-3; d_call: .; clone_size: few; cdr3_aa: CATRLGGNTIYF; cdr3_nt: TGTGCCACCCGTCTCGGTGGAAACACCATATATTTT
v_call: TRBV12-3/TRBV12-4; j_call: TRBJ1-2; d_call: .; clone_size: many; cdr3_aa: CASSFWQGGYGYTF; cdr3_nt: TGTGCCAGCAGTTTTTGGCAGGGTGGTTATGGCTACACCTTC
v_call: TRBV20-1; j_call: TRBJ2-7; d_call: .; clone_size: .; cdr3_aa: CSARAGGLEIEQYF; cdr3_nt: TGCAGTGCTAGGGCTGGGGGGTTGGAGATCGAGCAGTACTTC
v_call: TRBV7-2; j_call: TRBJ2-5; d_call: .; clone_size: many; cdr3_aa: CASRDWARMSETQYF; cdr3_nt: TGTGCCAGCAGAGACTGGGCACGGATGTCTGAGACCCAGTACTTC